Sequencing of this TCR beta chain was carried out in a study of regulatory and conventional T cells in RAG deficiency (dated by TCRdb to about 2017). Looking at the study overall: High-throughput TCR beta sequencing was used to compare the diversity and composition of the Treg, conventional CD4+ and CD8+ T cell repertoires of RAG-deficient patients with those of healthy controls. Points the paper makes about the study in general: Markedly lower Shannon entropy and higher Simpson indices were observed in RAG-deficient patients than in control T-cell subpopulations. For some subjects, some analyses of T-cell subsets were not performed. Shorter CDR3 lengths were found in all patient T-cell subsets, and >85% Treg-Tconv repertoire overlap at nucleotide and amino acid level was observed in Omenn syndrome patients. Rather than being bona fide Treg cells, the sorted CD25-high CD127-low cells in Omenn syndrome patients may represent peripherally activated cells. Compared with controls, Omenn syndrome and CID/AS patients had about 99-fold fewer unique TCR beta sequences in Treg cells, whereas the reduction in the other subsets was around 10-fold.

About this clone itself: Its antigen is still unknown. The junction does not match germline at one end; this may be a read error. The same CDR3 can be traced to other DNA sequences in this sample.

The germline V gene specifies SGHVS as CDR1 and FNYEAQ as CDR2. Inclusive of the bounding cysteine and phenylalanine, the CDR3 is 15 residues long. Only the CDR3 part of the read is kept: 45 bases, read in frame from the first base. Libraries were made using the immunoSEQ multiplex PCR assay. Rearranged TCR beta chain products were amplified from genomic DNA of sorted T-cell subsets and sequenced. The study's processing was this. Shannon entropy and Simpson indices were used to quantify the repertoire diversity of productive TCR beta rearrangements. To gauge clonal expansion, the frequencies of the 100 most abundant productive TCR beta clonotypes among total reads were added together. A self-reactivity index based on amino acid usage at CDR3beta positions 6 and 7 was applied to the TRB repertoires. Repertoire analyses used two-way ANOVA; flow cytometric analyses used Student t or Mann-Whitney tests. Drawn from immuneACCESS, this table holds only the in-frame rearrangements with V and J called that TCRdb kept. Clones are partly lost; checked studies trace under half to an unresolved V gene and leave the rest unexplained. V and J calls plus clone size are reproduced from that table; the DNA served to infer D and trimming. The sample has about 30,000 clones on record, approximately 96% of them singletons. The top ten constitute about 0.4% of the sample.

Before genomic DNA extraction, conventional CD4+ T cells were isolated from blood as CD25-low CD127-high cells. Repertoire analyses used under 10 healthy control donors as the comparison group. Separately, the same data were catalogued under a study of regulatory T cells. The second study's paper adds: The multiplex PCR relied on 52 forward TRBV primers and 13 reverse TRBJ primers, and amplification bias was corrected through assay-based and computational methods. Patient repertoires showed restricted unique TRB V-J pairs and skewed V and J gene usage, most marked in regulatory T cells. The study compared T-cell receptor beta repertoires of sorted regulatory, conventional CD4+ and CD8+ T cells between CD3G-deficient patients and healthy controls. Ficoll density separation was used to isolate peripheral blood mononuclear cells. Rearranged TRB loci were amplified from genomic DNA by multiplex PCR within the immunoSEQ assay. An Illumina HiSeq platform was used to sequence the TRB amplicons. Custom algorithms error-filtered the raw sequences and aligned them to reference gene sequences, after which the immunoSEQ online tools were used for analysis. Frequencies of productive and nonproductive TRB rearrangements were evaluated among both unique and total sequences. For group comparisons, t tests, Mann-Whitney tests or two-way ANOVA were performed in Prism software.

This chain is built from TRBV7-6 and TRBJ1-6; TRBD1 is possibly the D segment (5 matching bases). Sample: CD25- CD4+ T cells sorted from blood. The clonotype was recovered from a human donor in good health. CDR3 region: CASSFGTPINSPLHF. The nucleotide sequence is given as TGTGCCAGCAGCTTCGGGACTCCCATAAATTCCCCCCTCCACTTT.